The rows below give T cell receptor beta chains drawn from one sample of a study of blood T cells in healthy people across ages. MiXCR, applied by TCRdb to the 5' RACE reads, yields one record per CDR3 protein. The data show around 320,000 distinct CDR3 sequences, 25% to 30% seen once. Sequencing was done on a sample of blood. The source is a woman aged 70 to 79 in good health. Both conserved end residues are part of each CDR3. A D gene is named only where the DNA matches it firmly. Rows give clone size only sometimes, using once, few, many, or a class for an expanded clone.

V	J	size	D	CDR3	DNA
TRBV7-3	TRBJ1-6	NA	NA	CATSQERRSPLHF	TGTGCCACCAGCCAAGAGCGGAGATCACCCCTCCACTTT
TRBV20-1	TRBJ1-5	NA	NA	CSARDGEANQPQHF	TGCAGTGCTAGAGATGGGGAGGCCAATCAGCCCCAGCATTTT
TRBV5-5	TRBJ2-1	few	TRBD2	CASSFGLAASYNEQFF	TGTGCCAGCAGCTTCGGGCTAGCGGCCTCCTACAATGAGCAGTTCTTC
TRBV20-1	TRBJ2-2	NA	TRBD2	CSARDRETSGRAGGTGELFF	TGCAGTGCTAGAGATCGAGAGACTAGCGGGAGGGCCGGAGGCACCGGGGAGCTGTTTTTT
TRBV4-1	TRBJ1-2	few	TRBD1	CASSQGQGPAEGYTF	TGCGCCAGCAGCCAGGGACAGGGGCCTGCGGAGGGCTACACCTTC
TRBV29-1	TRBJ2-3	few	TRBD2	CSSTDSSGGLDTQYF	TGCAGCTCAACCGACTCCAGCGGGGGACTAGATACGCAGTATTTT
TRBV20-1	TRBJ2-7	NA	NA	CSAFGRGYEQYF	TGCAGTGCCTTTGGCAGGGGCTACGAGCAGTACTTC
TRBV3-1	TRBJ2-7	many	TRBD1	CASSPLDRGGEQYF	TGTGCCAGCAGTCCCTTGGACAGGGGAGGAGAGCAGTACTTC
TRBV12-3/TRBV12-4	TRBJ1-4	few	TRBD1	CATRQGQGEKLFF	TGTGCCACCCGACAGGGGCAGGGTGAAAAACTGTTTTTT
TRBV6-5	TRBJ2-5	NA	NA	CASGPFQGGYETQYF	TGTGCCAGCGGTCCTTTTCAGGGGGGTTACGAGACCCAGTACTTC
TRBV12-3/TRBV12-4	TRBJ1-5	NA	NA	CASSKARGRQPQHF	TGTGCCAGCAGCAAAGCCAGGGGACGGCAGCCCCAGCATTTT
TRBV7-2	TRBJ1-2	NA	NA	CASSLEQLRGGYTF	TGTGCCAGCAGCTTAGAACAGCTAAGAGGGGGCTACACCTTC